These 5 T cell receptor beta chains came from one sample sequenced in a study of shared clonotypes between healthy human individuals. Clones were read by immunoSEQ multiplex PCR, and TCRdb kept only the in-frame ones, dropping some. The sample contains more than 850,000 clones, 75% to 80% of which appear only once. The source material was memory CD4+ T cells from PBMCs. Subset here: CD45RA-negative fraction. These TCRs come from a man aged 18 to 30 in good health. Some clones in this sample may be carry-over from other donors' samples.

The sample holds a few counts of this clone. This chain links TRBV19 with TRBJ1-1; 7 bases are a match to TRBD1. The CDR3 is made up of 16 amino acids. The V and J ends lost 6 bases and 0 bases, in that order; junction bases with no gene match: 10. CDR1 is LNHDA, CDR2 SQIVND, per germline (reference sequence). CDR3 in amino acids: CASRSTGVGMNTEAFF. CDR3 nucleotides: TGTGCCAGTAGGTCTACAGGGGTTGGAATGAACACTGAAGCTTTCTTT. Full variable domain (rest looked up from reference TRBV19 and TRBJ1-1): DGGITQSPKYLFRKEGQNVTLSCEQNLNHDAMYWYRQDPGQGLRLIYYSQIVNDFQKGDIAEGYSVSREKKESFPLTVTSAQKNPTAFYLCASRSTGVGMNTEAFFGQGTRLTVV.

The chain combines TRBV28 with TRBJ1-2; D call uncertain. Germline CDR1 reads MDHEN; CDR2 reads SYDVKM. Deletions cut 7 bases from V and 4 bases from J, with 16 bases between. The CDR3 has 14 residues. The CDR3 nucleotides read TGTGCCAGCATCGAGTTCGGGGTCAGCTATGGCTACACCTTC. This translates into CASIEFGVSYGYTF.

The chain is built from TRBV7-2 and TRBJ2-5; 12 bases are shared with TRBD1. V gave up 5 bases and J gave up 5 bases; unmatched junction bases: 3. The CDR3 has 14 amino acids. Germline lookup yields CDR1 SGHTA and CDR2 FQGNSA. The CDR3 DNA is TGTGCCAGCAGCGGGACAGGGGGCTTTGAGACCCAGTACTTC. Translation gives CASSGTGGFETQYF.

This chain links TRBV29-1 with TRBJ2-1; TRBD2 is a possible D gene (6 bases). This CDR3 has 13 amino acids. The ends were cut back, 4 bases at V and 1 base at J, with 8 bases in the middle. Germline V gene sequence: CDR1 SQVTM, CDR2 ANQGSEA. CDR3 coding DNA: TGCAGCGTTGGAGCGGGTTCCTACAATGAGCAGTTCTTC. As protein: CSVGAGSYNEQFF.

This chain connects TRBV7-7 to TRBJ2-3; TRBD1 is a possible D gene (5 bases). Germline V CDR1 and CDR2: SSHAT, FNYEAQ (reference sequence). V was pared by 1 base and J by 6 bases, with 11 bases between. This CDR3 region has 14 residues. The CDR3 spells CASSLGQGFDTQYF. The CDR3, as DNA: TGTGCCAGCAGCTTAGGGCAGGGTTTCGATACGCAGTATTTT. The whole variable domain, remainder taken from reference TRBV7-7 and TRBJ2-3, is GAGVSQSPRYKVTKRGQDVTLRCDPISSHATLYWYQQALGQGPEFLTYFNYEAQPDKSGLPSDRFSAERPEGSISTLTIQRTEQRDSAMYRCASSLGQGFDTQYFGPGTRLTVL.